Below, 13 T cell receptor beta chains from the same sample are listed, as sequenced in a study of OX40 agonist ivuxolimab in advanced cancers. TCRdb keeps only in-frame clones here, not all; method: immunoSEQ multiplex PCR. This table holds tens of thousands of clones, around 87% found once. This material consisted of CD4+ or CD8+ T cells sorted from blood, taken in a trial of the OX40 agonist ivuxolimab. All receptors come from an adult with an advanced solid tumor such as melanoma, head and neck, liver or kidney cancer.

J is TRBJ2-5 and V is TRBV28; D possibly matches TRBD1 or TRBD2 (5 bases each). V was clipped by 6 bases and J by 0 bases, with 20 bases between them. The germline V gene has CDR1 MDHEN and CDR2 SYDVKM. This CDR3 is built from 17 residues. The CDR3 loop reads CASRLGPGPQYQETQYF. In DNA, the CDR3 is TGTGCCAGCAGACTCGGGCCGGGACCGCAGTACCAAGAGACCCAGTACTTC.

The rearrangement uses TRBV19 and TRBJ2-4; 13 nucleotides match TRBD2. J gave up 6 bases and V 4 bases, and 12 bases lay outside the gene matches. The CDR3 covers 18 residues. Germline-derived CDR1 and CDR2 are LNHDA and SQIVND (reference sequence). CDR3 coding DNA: TGTGCCAGTAGTACGTCCGGACTAGCGGGAGTGGGGGCAAACATTCAGTACTTC. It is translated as CASSTSGLAGVGANIQYF.

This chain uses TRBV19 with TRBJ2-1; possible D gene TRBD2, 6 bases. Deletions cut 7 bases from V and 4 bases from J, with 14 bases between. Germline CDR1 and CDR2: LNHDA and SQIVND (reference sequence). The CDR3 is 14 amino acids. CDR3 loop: CASIGAGTYNEQFF. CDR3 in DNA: TGTGCCAGTATAGGTGCGGGGACTTACAATGAGCAGTTCTTC. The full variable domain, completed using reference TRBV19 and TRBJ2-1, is DGGITQSPKYLFRKEGQNVTLSCEQNLNHDAMYWYRQDPGQGLRLIYYSQIVNDFQKGDIAEGYSVSREKKESFPLTVTSAQKNPTAFYLCASIGAGTYNEQFFGPGTRLTVL.

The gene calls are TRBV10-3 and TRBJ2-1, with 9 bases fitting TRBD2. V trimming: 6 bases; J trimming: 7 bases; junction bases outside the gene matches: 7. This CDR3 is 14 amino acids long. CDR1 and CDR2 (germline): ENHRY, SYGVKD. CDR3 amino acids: CAIRGASGVNEQFF. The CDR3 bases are TGTGCCATCAGGGGGGCTAGCGGGGTGAATGAGCAGTTCTTC.

CDR3 DNA: TGCGCCAGCAGCTTGGGACAGGGTGTTGAGGGGTACTTC. It translates to CASSLGQGVEGYF. The chain combines TRBV5-1 with TRBJ2-7; 7 bases fit TRBD1. V shed 0 bases and J 12 bases; nucleotides not matched to a gene: 9. Germline V gives CDR1 SGHRS, CDR2 YFSETQ. The CDR3 contains 13 residues.

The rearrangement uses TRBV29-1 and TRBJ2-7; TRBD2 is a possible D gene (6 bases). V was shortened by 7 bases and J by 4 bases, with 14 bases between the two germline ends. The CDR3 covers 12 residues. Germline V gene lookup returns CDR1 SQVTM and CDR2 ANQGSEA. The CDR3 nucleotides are TGCAGCGGTGGGGGAGGAGGTTACGAGCAGTACTTC. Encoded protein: CSGGGGGYEQYF.

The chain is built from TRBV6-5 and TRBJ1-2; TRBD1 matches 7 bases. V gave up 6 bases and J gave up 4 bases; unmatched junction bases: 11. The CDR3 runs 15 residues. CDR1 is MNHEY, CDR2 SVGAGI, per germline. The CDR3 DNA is TGTGCCAGCAGCCCCGAAAAAGGGGGCGCCTATGGCTACACCTTC. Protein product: CASSPEKGGAYGYTF.

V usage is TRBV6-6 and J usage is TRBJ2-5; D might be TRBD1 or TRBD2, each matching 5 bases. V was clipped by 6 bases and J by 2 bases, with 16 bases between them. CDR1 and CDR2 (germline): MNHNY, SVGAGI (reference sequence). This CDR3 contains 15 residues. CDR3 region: CASSDPGRQQETQYF. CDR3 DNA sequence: TGTGCCAGCAGCGATCCGGGACGGCAACAAGAGACCCAGTACTTC.

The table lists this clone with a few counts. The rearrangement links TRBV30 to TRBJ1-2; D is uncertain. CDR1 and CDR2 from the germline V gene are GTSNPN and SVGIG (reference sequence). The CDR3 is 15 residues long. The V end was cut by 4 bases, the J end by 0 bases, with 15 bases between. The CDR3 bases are TGTGCCTGGAAGTGGTCGACATCGGCTAACTATGGCTACACCTTC. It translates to CAWKWSTSANYGYTF.

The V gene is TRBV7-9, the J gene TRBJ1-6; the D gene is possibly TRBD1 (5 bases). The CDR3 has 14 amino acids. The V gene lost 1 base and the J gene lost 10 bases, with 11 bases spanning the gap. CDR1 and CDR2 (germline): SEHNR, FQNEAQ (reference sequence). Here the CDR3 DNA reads TGTGCCAGCAGCTTAGACCAGGGTTCCTCACCCCTCCACTTT. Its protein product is CASSLDQGSSPLHF.

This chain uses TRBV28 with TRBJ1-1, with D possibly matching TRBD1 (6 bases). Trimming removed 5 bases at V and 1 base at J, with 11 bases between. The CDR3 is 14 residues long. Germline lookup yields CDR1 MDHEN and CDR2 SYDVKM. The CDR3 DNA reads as TGTGCCAGCAGTGTGTACAGGGAGAACACTGAAGCTTTCTTT. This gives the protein CASSVYRENTEAFF.

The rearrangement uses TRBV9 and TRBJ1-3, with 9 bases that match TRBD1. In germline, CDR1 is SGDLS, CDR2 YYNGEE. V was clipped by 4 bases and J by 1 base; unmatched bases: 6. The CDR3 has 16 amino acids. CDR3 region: CASSSRTGESGNTIYF. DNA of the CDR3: TGTGCCAGCAGCTCCCGGACAGGGGAATCTGGAAACACCATATATTTT.

This CDR3 is CASSPLRRLRVNTDTQYF. For the CDR3, the DNA is TGTGCCAGCAGTCCTCTTAGGAGGCTCCGGGTGAACACAGATACGCAGTATTTT. The chain recombines TRBV28 with TRBJ2-3, with a weak D call TRBD2 (5 bases). V lost 5 bases and J 2 bases, leaving 23 bases between the germline ends. There are 18 residues in the CDR3. Germline V gene lookup returns CDR1 MDHEN and CDR2 SYDVKM.